The clone carrying this TCR beta chain came up many times. The sample comes from a study of T-cell reconstitution after alpha-beta-depleted transplantation in children. Unique molecular identifiers featured in how the TCRbeta library was prepared. From the PCR reads, TCRdb called clonotypes with MiXCR, one entry per CDR3 protein. The sample holds some 390,000 distinct CDR3 sequences; about 20% are singletons and the top ten take 3.8%. Germline CDR1 is SQVTM and CDR2 is ANQGSEA. This CDR3 is 13 amino acids long. V was clipped by 8 bases and J by 1 base, with 15 bases between them. V gene TRBV29-1 combines with J gene TRBJ2-7, with D possibly matching TRBD2 (5 bases). The source of this sequence is a human donor who donated a stem cell graft to a child with acute myeloid leukemia. Here the sequenced sample was PBMCs from the stem cell graft donor, taken from the stem cell graft. The CDR3 sequence is CSPPQRRSYEQYF. The CDR3 DNA sequence: TGCAGCCCCCCCCAGCGGAGGTCCTACGAGCAGTACTTC.